This TCR beta chain derives from a study of breast tumors, draining lymph nodes, adjacent tissues. Worth noting for this clonotype: Its antigen is currently unknown. Its ends do not fully match the called genes, so a read error is possible.

Findings and limits, study-wide: Tumor TCR diversity was below lymph nodes but above nontumor tissue. Luminal-like breast cancer showed significantly higher tumor–nontumor repertoire similarity than basal-like.

TCRdb independently ran MiXCR on the multiplex PCR reads; one entry per CDR3 protein. The data hold fewer than 200,000 distinct CDR3 sequences, with approximately 33% observed a single time. Axillary draining lymph nodes of breast cancer patients supplied the node samples. CDR3 size: 12 residues. Per germline, CDR1 DFQATT and CDR2 SNEGSKA (reference sequence). The chain has TRBV20-1 and TRBJ2-1, with D maybe TRBD1 (6 bases). The sequenced material came from axillary lymph node tissue. This clonotype originated in a female donor with breast cancer. Some clones in this sample may be carry-over from other donors' samples. The CDR3 region is CSAHITQGANLF. Written as DNA, the CDR3 is TGCAGTGCCCACATAACACAGGGAGCTAACCTCTTC.